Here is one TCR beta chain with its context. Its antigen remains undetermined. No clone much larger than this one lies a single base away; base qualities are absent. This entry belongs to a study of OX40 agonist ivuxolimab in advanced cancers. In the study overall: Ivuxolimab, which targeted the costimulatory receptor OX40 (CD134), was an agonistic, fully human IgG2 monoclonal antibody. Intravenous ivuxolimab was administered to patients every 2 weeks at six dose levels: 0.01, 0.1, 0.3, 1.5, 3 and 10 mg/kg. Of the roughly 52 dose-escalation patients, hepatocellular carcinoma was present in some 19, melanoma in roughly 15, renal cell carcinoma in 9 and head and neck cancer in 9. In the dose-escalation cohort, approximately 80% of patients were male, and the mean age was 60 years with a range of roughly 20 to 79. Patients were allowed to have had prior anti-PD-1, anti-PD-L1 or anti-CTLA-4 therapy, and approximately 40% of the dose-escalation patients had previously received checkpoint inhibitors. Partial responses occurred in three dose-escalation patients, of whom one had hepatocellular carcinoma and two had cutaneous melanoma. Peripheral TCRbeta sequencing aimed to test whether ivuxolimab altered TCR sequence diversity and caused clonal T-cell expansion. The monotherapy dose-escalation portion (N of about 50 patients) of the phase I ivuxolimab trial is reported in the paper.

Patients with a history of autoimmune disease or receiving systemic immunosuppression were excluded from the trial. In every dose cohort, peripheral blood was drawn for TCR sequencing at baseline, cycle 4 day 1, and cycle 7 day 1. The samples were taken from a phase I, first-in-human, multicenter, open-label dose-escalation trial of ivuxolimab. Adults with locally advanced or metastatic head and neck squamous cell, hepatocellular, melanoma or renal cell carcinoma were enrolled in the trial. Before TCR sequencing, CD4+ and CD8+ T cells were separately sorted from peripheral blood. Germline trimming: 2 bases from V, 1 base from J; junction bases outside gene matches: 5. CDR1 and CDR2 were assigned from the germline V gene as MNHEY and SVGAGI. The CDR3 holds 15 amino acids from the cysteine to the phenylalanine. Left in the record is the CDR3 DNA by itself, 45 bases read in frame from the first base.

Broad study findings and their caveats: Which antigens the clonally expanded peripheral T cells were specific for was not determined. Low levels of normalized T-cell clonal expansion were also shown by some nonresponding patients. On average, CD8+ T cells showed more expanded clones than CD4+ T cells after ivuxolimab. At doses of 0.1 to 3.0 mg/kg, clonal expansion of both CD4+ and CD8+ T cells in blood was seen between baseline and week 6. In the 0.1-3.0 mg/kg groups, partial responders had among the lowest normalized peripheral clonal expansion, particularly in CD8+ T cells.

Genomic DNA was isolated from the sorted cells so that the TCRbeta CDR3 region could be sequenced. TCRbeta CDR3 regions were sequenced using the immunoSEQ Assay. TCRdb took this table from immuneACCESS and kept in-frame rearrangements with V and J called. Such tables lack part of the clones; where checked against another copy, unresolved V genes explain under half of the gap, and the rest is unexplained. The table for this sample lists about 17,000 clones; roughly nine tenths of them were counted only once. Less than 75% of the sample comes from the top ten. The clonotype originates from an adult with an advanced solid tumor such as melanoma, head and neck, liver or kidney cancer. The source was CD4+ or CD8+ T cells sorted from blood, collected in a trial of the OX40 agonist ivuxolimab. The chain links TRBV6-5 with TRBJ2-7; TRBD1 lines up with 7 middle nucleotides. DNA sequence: TGTGCCAGCAGTTACGGGGCAGGGGGATCCTACGAGCAGTACTTC. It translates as CASSYGAGGSYEQYF.